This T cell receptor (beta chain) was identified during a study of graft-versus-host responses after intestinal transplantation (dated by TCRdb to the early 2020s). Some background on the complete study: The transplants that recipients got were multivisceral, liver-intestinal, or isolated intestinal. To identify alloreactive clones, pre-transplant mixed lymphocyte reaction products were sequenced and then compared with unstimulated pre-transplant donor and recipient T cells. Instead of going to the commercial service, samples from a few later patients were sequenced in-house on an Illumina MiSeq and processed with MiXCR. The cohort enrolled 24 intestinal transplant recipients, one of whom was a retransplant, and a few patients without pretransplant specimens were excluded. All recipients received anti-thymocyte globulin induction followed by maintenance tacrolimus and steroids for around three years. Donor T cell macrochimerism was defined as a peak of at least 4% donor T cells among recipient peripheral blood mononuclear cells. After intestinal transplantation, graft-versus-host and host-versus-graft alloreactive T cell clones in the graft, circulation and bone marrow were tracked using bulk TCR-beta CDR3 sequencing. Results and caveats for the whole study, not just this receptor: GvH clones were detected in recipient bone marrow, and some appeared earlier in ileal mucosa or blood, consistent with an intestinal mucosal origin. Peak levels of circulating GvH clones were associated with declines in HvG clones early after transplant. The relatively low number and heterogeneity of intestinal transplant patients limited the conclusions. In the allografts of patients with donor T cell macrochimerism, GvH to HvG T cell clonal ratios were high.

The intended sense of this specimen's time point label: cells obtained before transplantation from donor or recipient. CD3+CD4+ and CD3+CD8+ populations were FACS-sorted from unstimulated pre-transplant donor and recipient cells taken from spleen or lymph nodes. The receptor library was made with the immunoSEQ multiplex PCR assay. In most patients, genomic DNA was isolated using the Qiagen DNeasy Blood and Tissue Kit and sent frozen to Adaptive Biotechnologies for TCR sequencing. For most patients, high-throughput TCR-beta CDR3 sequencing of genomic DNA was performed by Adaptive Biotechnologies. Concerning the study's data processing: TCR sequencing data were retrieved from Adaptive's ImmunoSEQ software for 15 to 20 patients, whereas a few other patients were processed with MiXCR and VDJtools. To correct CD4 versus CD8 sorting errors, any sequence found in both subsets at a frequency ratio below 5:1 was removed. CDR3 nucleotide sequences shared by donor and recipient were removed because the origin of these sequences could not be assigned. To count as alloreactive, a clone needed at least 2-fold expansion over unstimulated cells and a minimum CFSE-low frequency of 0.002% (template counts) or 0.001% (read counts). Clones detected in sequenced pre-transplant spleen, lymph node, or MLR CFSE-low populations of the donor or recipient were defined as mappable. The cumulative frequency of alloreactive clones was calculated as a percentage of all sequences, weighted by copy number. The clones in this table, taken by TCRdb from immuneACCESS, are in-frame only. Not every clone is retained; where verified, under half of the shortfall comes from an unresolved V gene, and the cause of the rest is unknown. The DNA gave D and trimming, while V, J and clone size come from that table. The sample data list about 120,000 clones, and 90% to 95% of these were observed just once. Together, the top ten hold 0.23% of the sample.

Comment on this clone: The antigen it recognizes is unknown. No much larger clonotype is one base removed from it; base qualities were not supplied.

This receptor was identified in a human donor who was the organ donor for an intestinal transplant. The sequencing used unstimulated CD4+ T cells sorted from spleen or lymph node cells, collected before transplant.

CDR3 region: CASRIRDGPYEQYF. The DNA reads TGTGCCAGTAGAATCCGGGACGGCCCCTACGAGCAGTACTTC. The chain is assembled from TRBV19 and TRBJ2-7; the D region is possibly TRBD1 or TRBD2, each matching across 5 bases. Sequences LNHDA (CDR1) and SQIVND (CDR2) are obtained from the germline V gene (reference sequence). V and J are truncated by 6 bases and 2 bases respectively, leaving an intervening sequence of 14 bases. Spanning cysteine to phenylalanine, the CDR3 consists of 14 amino acids. Kept here is only the CDR3 DNA, which spans 42 bases and is read in frame from base 1.